Described below is a single T cell receptor (beta chain) sequence and its context. Its target antigen remains unknown. The data belong to a study of CXCR3-negative and CXCR3-positive naive CD8 T cells (dated by TCRdb to between 2018 and 2020). As for the study more broadly: In total, around 150 million TRB reads were obtained, or roughly 1.5 +/- 0.3 million reads per library. Data from some twelve donors, pooled across two independent experiments, went into the diversity and physicochemical repertoire analyses. TRBV-TRBJ cluster analysis included naive subsets from roughly 5 donors and memory cells from 3 donors. The paper's findings and limits, for the study overall: Comparably high repertoire diversity was found in both naive subsets, whereas much lower repertoire diversity was found in memory CD8+ T cells. Because surface CD5, which has been linked to self-reactivity in mice, was comparable between naive subsets, TCR interaction strength was also inferred from TRB CDR3 physicochemical properties. Within the same donor, TRBV-TRBJ usage looked similar between naive CXCR3-negative and CXCR3-positive cells, but memory cells had distinct patterns. Compared with CXCR3-negative naive cells, CXCR3-positive naive cells had TRB CDR3s with higher hydrophobicity (lower Kidera factor 4), lower energy, and higher strength and volume indices. Freshly isolated PBMCs were used for most assays because CXCR3 expression partially decreased after cryopreservation.

Per the germline V gene (reference sequence), MNHEY is the CDR1 and SMNVEV is the CDR2. Its CDR3 holds 16 amino acids, cysteine through phenylalanine. The nucleotide record is missing. TCRdb records NextSeq 550 as the sequencer. The Human TCR Profiling Kit (MiLaboratory) was used to prepare UMI-labeled 5' RACE TRB cDNA libraries. The full amount of extracted RNA was used for cDNA synthesis, and the full amount of resulting cDNA was used for PCR amplification. Libraries were prepared in parallel with an identical number of PCR cycles. The original pipeline was this. With a requirement of at least two reads per UMI, MIGEC and MiXCR extracted about 50,000 +/- 10,000 unique UMI-labeled TRB cDNA molecules per library. Each library averaged about 40,000 +/- 10,000 functional in-frame TRB CDR3 nucleotide clonotypes without stop codons. After each sample was downsampled to 5000 UMI-labeled TRB molecules, VDJtools was used to calculate diversity metrics such as normalized Shannon-Wiener and Chao1. For the central five CDR3 residues, VDJtools calculated physicochemical properties weighted by clonotype size, namely interaction energy, strength, volume and Kidera factor 4. TCRdb reprocessed the reads, reporting each CDR3 protein sequence once and no DNA. Clone size and V and J calls follow TCRdb, not the original study. This sample's listing comprises roughly 130,000 distinct CDR3 sequences. Roughly 0.6% of the sample comes from the top ten.

Each CD8+ T cell subset was flow-sorted in triplicate, and a few hundred thousand cells per subset were placed directly into RLT lysis buffer. To exclude memory contaminants, naive CD8+ T cells were stringently defined as CD45RO-CCR7+CD27+CD95-. Standard density gradient centrifugation was used to isolate peripheral blood mononuclear cells from buffy coats. A FACSAria III was used to flow-sort naive CD8+ T cells into CXCR3-negative and CXCR3-positive populations. An RNeasy Mini Kit was used to extract total RNA from the sorted cells. The rearranged segments are TRBV27 and TRBJ1-1; TCRdb's D call of TRBD1 is untestable without DNA. The receptor's source is a human donor in good health. Some clones in this sample may be carry-over from other donors' samples. The sample taken for sequencing was naive CXCR3+ CD8+ T cells from blood. Sample cell subset or site, as interpreted from the label and publication: CD45RO-CCR7+CD27+CD95- naive CD8+ T cells expressing CXCR3 (TNR3+). The CDR3 protein sequence reads: CASSHRTGAMNTEAFF.